A selection of T cell receptor beta chains follows, all from one sample in a study of T cells after yellow fever vaccination. A single record per CDR3 protein comes from TCRdb applying MiXCR to the 5' RACE reads. The table shows 250,000 or so distinct CDR3 sequences, with approximately 6.8% occurring only once. The material was CD4+ T cells sorted from PBMCs, obtained on the day of the yellow fever booster vaccination. The receptors shown here come from a man aged 25-40 years who received the YFV17D yellow fever vaccine. CDR3s include the opening cysteine and the closing phenylalanine or tryptophan. Fields, in order: D gene, clone size, V gene, J gene, CDR3 protein, CDR3 DNA. D genes are given only for firm matches. The size entry is marked missing in some rows and otherwise reads once, few, many or a size class.

D gene: -
clone size: many
V gene: TRBV5-1
J gene: TRBJ2-3
CDR3 protein: CASSHGFTDTQYF
CDR3 DNA: TGCGCCAGCAGCCACGGTTTCACAGATACGCAGTATTTT

D gene: -
clone size: few
V gene: TRBV20-1
J gene: TRBJ2-6
CDR3 protein: CSARDVRTSGANVLTF
CDR3 DNA: TGCAGTGCTAGGGATGTACGGACGTCTGGGGCCAACGTCCTGACTTTC

D gene: -
clone size: many
V gene: TRBV11-2
J gene: TRBJ2-3
CDR3 protein: CASSTPSGSDTQYF
CDR3 DNA: TGTGCCAGCAGCACCCCCAGCGGATCAGATACGCAGTATTTT

D gene: TRBD1
clone size: -
V gene: TRBV5-1
J gene: TRBJ1-2
CDR3 protein: CASSLGQGLMNGYTF
CDR3 DNA: TGCGCCAGCAGCTTGGGACAGGGTCTTATGAATGGCTACACCTTC

D gene: -
clone size: few
V gene: TRBV12-3/TRBV12-4
J gene: TRBJ2-3
CDR3 protein: CASSLDGPGTDTQYF
CDR3 DNA: TGTGCCAGCAGTTTAGACGGACCGGGCACAGATACGCAGTATTTT

D gene: TRBD2
clone size: many
V gene: TRBV20-1
J gene: TRBJ2-7
CDR3 protein: CSAGTSGPTSEQYF
CDR3 DNA: TGCAGTGCGGGGACTAGCGGCCCAACGAGCGAGCAGTACTTC

D gene: TRBD2
clone size: few
V gene: TRBV5-4
J gene: TRBJ2-2
CDR3 protein: CASSLLTSGRSGELFF
CDR3 DNA: TGTGCCAGCAGCCTTTTGACTAGCGGGAGGTCCGGGGAGCTGTTTTTT

D gene: TRBD2
clone size: few
V gene: TRBV29-1
J gene: TRBJ2-7
CDR3 protein: CSAEGLWTSGTSYEQYF
CDR3 DNA: TGCAGCGCCGAAGGGCTGTGGACTAGCGGGACGAGTTACGAGCAGTACTTC

D gene: TRBD2
clone size: few
V gene: TRBV5-1
J gene: TRBJ2-7
CDR3 protein: CASSLGGSSNEQYF
CDR3 DNA: TGCGCCAGCAGCTTGGGCGGGAGTTCCAACGAGCAGTACTTC

D gene: -
clone size: few
V gene: TRBV5-1
J gene: TRBJ2-1
CDR3 protein: CASTKSYNEQFF
CDR3 DNA: TGCGCCAGCACCAAGTCCTACAATGAGCAGTTCTTC